This passage covers 30 T cell receptor beta chains from one sample sequenced in a study of PD-L1 blockade in urothelial cancer (dated by TCRdb to between 2016 and 2019). In light of the paper, this sample's time point label describes: pretreatment peripheral blood. The library was obtained by the immunoSEQ multiplex PCR assay. The clones in this table, taken by TCRdb from immuneACCESS, are in-frame only. Not every clone is retained; where verified, under half of the shortfall comes from an unresolved V gene, and the cause of the rest is unknown. Here the sample has about 87,000 clones; around 84% occur a single time. The ten largest clones add up to roughly 2% of the sample. This specimen was PBMCs, taken around atezolizumab (anti-PD-L1) treatment. Receptors were obtained from a man between 60 and 70 years old with urothelial cancer.

The CDR3 here is CASSYRGSSANQPQHF. CDR3 coding DNA: TGTGCCAGCAGTTACAGAGGGTCCTCGGCCAATCAGCCCCAGCATTTT. The J gene is TRBJ1-5, the V gene TRBV6-5, with D hard to call. The V gene lost 2 bases and the J gene lost 3 bases, with 14 bases spanning the gap. The CDR3 totals 16 residues. Germline V gene lookup returns CDR1 MNHEY and CDR2 SVGAGI.

The gene calls are TRBV5-4 and TRBJ2-5, with D uncertain. Trimming stripped 0 bases from V and 5 bases from J, with 11 bases between. CDR1 and CDR2 from the germline V gene are SGHNT and YYREEE (reference sequence). The length of the CDR3 is 14 residues. The CDR3 nucleotides are TGTGCCAGCAGCTTGGGTAGCTCGTTGGAGACCCAGTACTTC. Its translation: CASSLGSSLETQYF.

This sequence joins TRBV27 and TRBJ2-7; possible D gene TRBD1, 5 bases. Trimming cost V 5 bases and J 2 bases, with 7 bases left between them. Germline V gene data show CDR1 as MNHEY and CDR2 as SMNVEV (reference sequence). The CDR3 extends over 12 amino acids. In DNA, the CDR3 is TGTGCCAGCAGTCAAGGGGCCTACGAGCAGTACTTC. This gives the protein CASSQGAYEQYF.

The gene calls are TRBV5-1 and TRBJ2-5; 13 bases map to TRBD2. CDR1 is SGHRS, CDR2 YFSETQ, per germline. The CDR3 contains 16 residues. J gave up 4 bases and V 3 bases, and 6 bases lay outside the gene matches. CDR3 sequence reads: CASSSGGLAGVETQYF. Here the CDR3 DNA reads TGCGCCAGCAGCTCAGGAGGACTAGCGGGAGTAGAGACCCAGTACTTC.

The chain employs TRBV28 and TRBJ2-1; 7 bases align to TRBD2. J lost 9 bases, V lost 5 bases, and 13 bases had no gene match. Germline V gene lookup returns CDR1 MDHEN and CDR2 SYDVKM. This CDR3 is built from 15 residues. This chain's CDR3 is CASSETTSPGVEQFF. The CDR3 coding sequence is TGTGCCAGCAGTGAGACGACTAGCCCTGGAGTTGAGCAGTTCTTC.

The chain joins TRBV2 to TRBJ2-3; D remains ambiguous. This CDR3 comprises 13 residues. With 5 bases removed from V and 14 bases from J, the gap between germline ends came to 20 bases. From germline, CDR1 is SNHLY and CDR2 FYNNEI. The DNA of the CDR3 is TGTGCCAGCAGTCTTCAAGGAAGACCCTCAGGGTATTTT. As protein: CASSLQGRPSGYF. Full variable domain (remainder filled in from reference TRBV2 and TRBJ2-3): EPEVTQTPSHQVTQMGQEVILRCVPISNHLYFYWYRQILGQKVEFLVSFYNNEISEKSEIFDDQFSVERPDGSNFTLKIRSTKLEDSAMYFCASSLQGRPSGYFGPGTRLTVL.

The V and J genes are TRBV4-1 and TRBJ2-2; TRBD2 matches 8 bases. The CDR3 is 17 amino acids. Germline values: CDR1 MGHRA, CDR2 YSYEKL. With 0 bases clipped from V and 7 bases from J, the junction kept 10 bases outside the gene matches. CDR3 coding DNA: TGCGCCAGCAGCCAAGAGTCAACGGGGGGGCTTGTCGGGGAGCTGTTTTTT. Translated, it gives CASSQESTGGLVGELFF.

The chain employs TRBV30 and TRBJ1-5, with TRBD1 identical over 11 bases. The CDR3 has 17 amino acids. Germline CDR1 is GTSNPN and CDR2 is SVGIG (reference sequence). Unmatched junction bases numbered 8, after V lost 3 bases and J lost 1 base. In DNA form, the CDR3 reads TGTGCCTGGAGGGATGGACAGGGGGCCTGGAGCAATCAGCCCCAGCATTTT. The encoded protein is CAWRDGQGAWSNQPQHF. The complete variable domain, with remaining parts taken from reference TRBV30 and TRBJ1-5, reads SQTIHQWPATLVQPVGSPLSLECTVEGTSNPNLYWYRQAAGRGLQLLFYSVGIGQISSEVPQNLSASRPQDRQFILSSKKLLLSDSGFYLCAWRDGQGAWSNQPQHFGDGTRLSIL.

CDR3 sequence reads: CASSQDPQPNEKLFF. The CDR3 nucleotides are TGCGCCAGCAGCCAAGACCCACAGCCTAATGAAAAACTGTTTTTT. The chain is built from TRBV4-1 and TRBJ1-4; D unresolved. Trimming removed 0 bases from V and 3 bases from J, with 8 bases in between. The CDR3 contains 15 residues. Germline V lookup: CDR1 MGHRA, CDR2 YSYEKL.

The V call is TRBV19, the J call TRBJ2-3, with 7 positions matching TRBD1. Germline-derived CDR1 and CDR2 are LNHDA and SQIVND (reference sequence). V lost 0 bases and J lost 5; bases outside the gene matches: 11. CDR3 length: 17 residues. The CDR3 loop is CASSIDRQGGMGDTQYF. In DNA form, the CDR3 reads TGTGCCAGTAGTATAGATCGACAGGGTGGGATGGGAGATACGCAGTATTTT.

This rearrangement joins TRBV28 to TRBJ1-2; 8 nucleotides align to TRBD1. V lost 4 bases and J lost 7; bases outside the gene matches: 5. From germline, CDR1 is MDHEN and CDR2 SYDVKM. The CDR3 sequence is 13 residues long. CDR3 amino acids: CASSSQGALGYTF. DNA for the CDR3: TGTGCCAGCAGTTCCCAGGGGGCGCTTGGCTACACCTTC.

This chain uses TRBV6-5 with TRBJ1-4; D is uncertain. Germline loops: CDR1 MNHEY, CDR2 SVGAGI. This CDR3 comprises 15 residues. The ends were cut back, 5 bases at V and 0 bases at J, with 10 bases in the middle. CDR3 loop: CASSRYSTTNEKLFF. The DNA for the CDR3 is TGTGCCAGCAGTCGCTACAGTACAACTAATGAAAAACTGTTTTTT.

This chain joins TRBV15 and TRBJ2-7; D possibly corresponds to TRBD2 (7 bases). Germline V gene sequence: CDR1 LNHNV, CDR2 YYDKDF (reference sequence). This CDR3 has 16 residues. The V end was cut by 6 bases, the J end by 3 bases, with 21 bases between. The chain's CDR3 is CATSAGEGREIYEQYF. The CDR3, as DNA: TGTGCCACCAGTGCAGGGGAAGGGCGGGAGATCTACGAGCAGTACTTC.

The V gene is TRBV7-6, the J gene TRBJ1-1; a weak D match, TRBD1 (5 bases). V lost 4 bases and J lost 8, with 11 bases in between. From germline, CDR1 is SGHVS and CDR2 FNYEAQ. The CDR3 totals 12 residues. The CDR3 DNA sequence: TGTGCCAGCAGCTCCACAGGCCAGGAAGCTTTCTTT. It yields the protein CASSSTGQEAFF.

CDR3 in amino acids: CSALGQGISYEQYF. The CDR3 DNA reads TGCAGCGCGTTAGGACAGGGAATCTCCTACGAGCAGTACTTC. The rearrangement joins TRBV29-1 to TRBJ2-7; 8 bases are a match to TRBD1. Per germline, CDR1 SQVTM and CDR2 ANQGSEA. Trimming at V came to 7 bases and at J to 0 bases, leaving 8 bases not matched to a gene. This CDR3 region has 14 residues.

This clone was recorded only once. This chain connects TRBV7-2 to TRBJ2-5; TRBD2 is a possible D gene (5 bases). This CDR3 has 16 amino acids. Germline V gene lookup returns CDR1 SGHTA and CDR2 FQGNSA. The ends were cut back, 1 base at V and 2 bases at J, with 14 bases in the middle. The CDR3 DNA sequence: TGTGCCAGCAGCTTAGTCGCCTCGAGGGTACAAGAGACCCAGTACTTC. It yields the protein CASSLVASRVQETQYF.

This CDR3 reads CASSPAGGEGETQYF. In DNA form, the CDR3 reads TGTGCCAGCAGCCCAGCGGGCGGGGAAGGGGAGACCCAGTACTTC. The rearrangement links TRBV11-2 to TRBJ2-5; D might be TRBD2 (6 bases). CDR1 and CDR2 from the germline V gene are SGHAT and FQNNGV. Trimming pared 5 bases from V and 5 bases from J, leaving 18 bases between. The CDR3 sequence is 15 residues long.

The sample holds a few counts of this clone. The CDR3 sequence: CASSLGGSRADTQYF. DNA for the CDR3: TGTGCCAGCAGTTTAGGGGGGAGTCGGGCAGATACGCAGTATTTT. The J gene is TRBJ2-3, the V gene TRBV28; TRBD2 is a possible D gene (6 bases). Trimming took 2 bases from V and 4 from J, leaving 13 bases between them. In germline, CDR1 is MDHEN, CDR2 SYDVKM. The CDR3 consists of 15 residues.

This chain links TRBV7-2 with TRBJ2-1; the match to TRBD1 covers 9 bases. Germline CDR1 reads SGHTA; CDR2 reads FQGNSA. This CDR3 contains 14 residues. The V and J ends lost 5 bases and 10 bases, in that order; junction bases with no gene match: 9. The CDR3 loop is CASSPRQGGIEQFF. The CDR3 DNA follows: TGTGCCAGCAGCCCTAGACAGGGGGGTATCGAGCAGTTCTTC.

The chain joins TRBV5-1 to TRBJ2-5; D might be TRBD2 (6 bases). The CDR3 covers 15 residues. Trimming left V 5 bases short and J 0 bases short, with 14 bases between. Germline V gene data show CDR1 as SGHRS and CDR2 as YFSETQ. CDR3 in DNA: TGCGCCAGCAGGGCGGCGGGGTTCTACCAAGAGACCCAGTACTTC. Its translation: CASRAAGFYQETQYF. The full variable domain, with the rest looked up from reference TRBV5-1 and TRBJ2-5, is KAGVTQTPRYLIKTRGQQVTLSCSPISGHRSVSWYQQTPGQGLQFLFEYFSETQRNKGNFPGRFSGRQFSNSRSEMNVSTLELGDSALYLCASRAAGFYQETQYFGPGTRLLVL.

The chain links TRBV29-1 to TRBJ2-7, with 7 bases aligning to TRBD1. The V gene's germline CDR1 is SQVTM and CDR2 ANQGSEA. The CDR3 runs to 13 residues. The V gene end was trimmed by 6 bases and the J gene end by 2 bases; junction bases not matched to a gene: 7. The CDR3: CSVGTVLTYEQYF. Here the CDR3 DNA reads TGCAGCGTCGGGACAGTACTAACCTACGAGCAGTACTTC.

V usage is TRBV21-1 and J usage is TRBJ2-5; TRBD2 is taken as the D call from the table, unchecked against the DNA. TRBV21-1 is marked as a pseudogene. The CDR3 spans 16 residues. The CDR3 is CAQRKVMGRRGETQYF. The CDR3 coding sequence is TGTGCCCAAAGGAAGGTGATGGGTCGTAGAGGGGAGACCCAGTACTTC.

The V call is TRBV7-2, the J call TRBJ2-7; weak D call: TRBD2 (6 bases). Germline V gene sequence: CDR1 SGHTA, CDR2 FQGNSA. The CDR3 is 14 residues long. Trimming removed 5 bases at V and 6 bases at J, with 17 bases between. In DNA, the CDR3 is TGTGCCAGCAGCCGGGACTCCCTTGTCGGCGAGCAGTACTTC. Translation gives CASSRDSLVGEQYF.

The chain's CDR3 is CASSYSGGRANEQFF. CDR3 coding DNA: TGTGCCAGCAGTTACAGTGGCGGGAGGGCCAATGAGCAGTTCTTC. The V and J genes are TRBV6-5 and TRBJ2-1, with 9 bases that match TRBD2. Germline lookup yields CDR1 MNHEY and CDR2 SVGAGI. There are 15 residues in the CDR3. Germline trimming cut 2 bases from V and 6 bases from J; bases unmatched to any gene: 5.

This clone was seen once. CDR3: CASSGDRDSPTMYGYTF. In DNA form, the CDR3 reads TGTGCCAGCAGCGGGGACAGGGACAGCCCGACTATGTATGGCTACACCTTC. The chain couples TRBV9 to TRBJ1-2; 9 bases map to TRBD1. The CDR3 is 17 amino acids. Germline V gives CDR1 SGDLS, CDR2 YYNGEE. The V and J ends lost 3 bases and 5 bases, in that order; junction bases with no gene match: 14.

The chain is built from TRBV5-4 and TRBJ2-1; TRBD2 agrees at 9 bases. CDR3 size: 16 residues. The V gene's germline CDR1 is SGHNT and CDR2 YYREEE (reference sequence). V shed 0 bases and J 2 bases; nucleotides not matched to a gene: 3. The CDR3 DNA follows: TGTGCCAGCAGCTTGGGACTAGCGGAGACCTACAATGAGCAGTTCTTC. Protein product: CASSLGLAETYNEQFF.

This clone has only a few counts. The chain is built from TRBV2 and TRBJ2-6, with D possibly matching TRBD1 (7 bases). Germline-derived CDR1 and CDR2 are SNHLY and FYNNEI. V lost 7 bases, J lost 4 bases, and 17 bases lay in between. CDR3 length: 16 residues. The CDR3 nucleotides are TGTGCCAGCAATACCCAGGGGGGAGCGGGGGCCAACGTCCTGACTTTC. Residues: CASNTQGGAGANVLTF.

V is TRBV9 and J is TRBJ1-5; D is uncertain. CDR3 length equals 13 residues. Germline CDR1 SGDLS, CDR2 YYNGEE. The ends were cut back, 4 bases at V and 7 bases at J, with 12 bases in the middle. The CDR3 sequence is CASSLGPGQPQHF. As DNA, the CDR3 is TGTGCCAGCAGCCTGGGCCCGGGGCAGCCCCAGCATTTT. The full variable domain, completed using reference TRBV9 and TRBJ1-5, is DSGVTQTPKHLITATGQRVTLRCSPRSGDLSVYWYQQSLDQGLQFLIQYYNGEERAKGNILERFSAQQFPDLHSELNLSSLELGDSALYFCASSLGPGQPQHFGDGTRLSIL.

The chain links TRBV19 to TRBJ1-2; TRBD1 matches at 10 bases. The V segment lost 1 base and the J segment 6 bases; nucleotides outside the gene matches: 11. The CDR3 runs to 17 residues. Germline lookup yields CDR1 LNHDA and CDR2 SQIVND (reference sequence). CDR3 DNA: TGTGCCAGTAGTATAGGAGGGACAGGGGTAGAGAATAATGGCTACACCTTC. It codes for CASSIGGTGVENNGYTF.

Note on this clone: Other DNA sequences in the sample encode the same CDR3. The chain links TRBV30 to TRBJ1-4, with D perhaps matching TRBD1 (5 bases). Germline CDR1 GTSNPN, CDR2 SVGIG (reference sequence). The CDR3 consists of 13 residues. DNA of the CDR3: TGTTTAGGGGCCACCCCAACTAATGAAAAACTGTTTTTT. Translated: CLGATPTNEKLFF.